The 22 T cell receptor beta chains listed next were all sequenced from one sample in a study of siplizumab effects on memory and regulatory T cells. Produced via immunoSEQ multiplex PCR; TCRdb's table is partial and in-frame only. This table has some 100,000 clones, around 92% appearing once. The sequencing input was CD4+ T cells sorted from blood. The receptor set was obtained from a human donor in good health. Some clones in this sample may be carry-over from other donors' samples.

The chain uses TRBV7-9 and TRBJ1-1, with 9 bases aligning to TRBD1. V shed 2 bases and J 0 bases; nucleotides not matched to a gene: 7. From germline, CDR1 is SEHNR and CDR2 FQNEAQ (reference sequence). This CDR3 is built from 17 residues. The CDR3 region is CASSLRGQGKMNTEAFF. As DNA, the CDR3 is TGTGCCAGCAGCTTAAGGGGACAGGGTAAAATGAACACTGAAGCTTTCTTT.

V and J are TRBV5-4 and TRBJ1-2, with no clear D. From germline, CDR1 is SGHNT and CDR2 YYREEE (reference sequence). The CDR3 runs 13 residues. V lost 2 bases and J lost 3, with 8 bases in between. CDR3 sequence reads: CASSFPADYGYTF. The DNA for the CDR3 is TGTGCCAGCAGCTTCCCGGCAGACTATGGCTACACCTTC.

This clone was seen once. The chain is built from TRBV6-1 and TRBJ1-1, with TRBD1 matching over 10 bases. The germline gives CDR1 MNHNS, CDR2 SASEGT. V shed 4 bases, J shed 5 bases, and the junction held 16 bases outside the gene matches. CDR3 length: 18 residues. CDR3 sequence: CASSASLPGQGTSTEAFF. The CDR3 DNA follows: TGTGCCAGCAGTGCCTCCTTGCCGGGACAGGGGACGTCTACTGAAGCTTTCTTT.

The V and J genes are TRBV13 and TRBJ2-1, with 10 bases that match TRBD2. This CDR3 is built from 14 residues. CDR1 and CDR2 (germline): PRHDT, FYEKMQ (reference sequence). Trimming took 6 bases from V and 5 from J; bases not matched to a gene: 4. DNA of the CDR3: TGTGCCAGCAGTCTAGCGGGGGTTAACAATGAGCAGTTCTTC. This encodes CASSLAGVNNEQFF. The variable domain in full, completed from reference TRBV13 and TRBJ2-1, reads AAGVIQSPRHLIKEKRETATLKCYPIPRHDTVYWYQQGPGQDPQFLISFYEKMQSDKGSIPDRFSAQQFSDYHSELNMSSLELGDSALYFCASSLAGVNNEQFFGPGTRLTVL.

The V call is TRBV19, the J call TRBJ1-1; TRBD1 aligns across 8 bases. The germline V gene has CDR1 LNHDA and CDR2 SQIVND (reference sequence). This CDR3 is built from 15 residues. Unmatched junction bases numbered 6, after V lost 6 bases and J lost 0 bases. This chain's CDR3 is CASRDQQGVNTEAFF. For the CDR3, the DNA is TGTGCCAGTAGGGACCAACAGGGGGTGAACACTGAAGCTTTCTTT.

The gene calls are TRBV12-1 and TRBJ2-3; the table names TRBD2, a call not compared with the DNA. TRBV12-1 is a recognized pseudogene. CDR3 length equals 13 residues. This CDR3 reads CASSPPRTDTQYF. Here the CDR3 DNA reads TGTGCCAGCAGCCCCCCTCGTACAGATACGCAGTATTTT.

This sequence joins TRBV27 and TRBJ2-1, with 9 bases aligning to TRBD2. With V trimmed by 4 bases and J by 7 bases, 11 bases remained unmatched. The CDR3 runs to 16 residues. The germline CDR1 and CDR2 sequences are MNHEY and SMNVEV (reference sequence). CDR3 region: CASSSGGGRAVNEQFF. CDR3 DNA sequence: TGTGCCAGCAGTTCGGGAGGCGGGAGGGCAGTAAATGAGCAGTTCTTC.

This clone is a singleton in its sample. The rearrangement joins TRBV12-5 to TRBJ2-1; 9 positions agree with TRBD2. The V and J ends lost 4 bases and 8 bases, in that order; junction bases with no gene match: 12. The CDR3 is made up of 16 amino acids. Germline V gene data show CDR1 as LGHNT and CDR2 as FRNRAP. The DNA for the CDR3 is TGTGCTAGTGGTTCCCTTCTCAGCGGGAGGTACTATGAGCAGTTCTTC. Translation gives CASGSLLSGRYYEQFF.

V usage is TRBV5-1 and J usage is TRBJ1-5, with 9 positions matching TRBD1. Germline V CDR1 and CDR2: SGHRS, YFSETQ. There are 14 residues in the CDR3. The V segment lost 4 bases and the J segment 5 bases; nucleotides outside the gene matches: 4. In DNA, the CDR3 is TGCGCCAGCAGCCTGGGACAGGGATATCAGCCCCAGCATTTT. It specifies CASSLGQGYQPQHF.

The rearrangement links TRBV27 to TRBJ2-1; 8 bases are a match to TRBD1. CDR3 size: 17 residues. Germline lookup yields CDR1 MNHEY and CDR2 SMNVEV (reference sequence). V shed 4 bases, J shed 4 bases, and the junction held 12 bases outside the gene matches. The CDR3: CASSSQGVLALYNEQFF. CDR3 DNA: TGTGCCAGCAGTTCACAGGGGGTACTAGCCTTATACAATGAGCAGTTCTTC.

This sequence joins TRBV14 and TRBJ2-1; 9 bases agree with TRBD2. V lost 0 bases to trimming and J lost 5 bases; unmatched junction nucleotides: 8. The CDR3 is made up of 17 amino acids. The germline V gene encodes CDR1 SGHDN and CDR2 FVKESK. The CDR3 nucleotides read TGTGCCAGCAGCCAAGAAAAAAAGACTAGCGGACACAATGAGCAGTTCTTC. As protein: CASSQEKKTSGHNEQFF.

For this clone: This clone may be a read error of a much larger clone one base away. The rearrangement uses TRBV30 and TRBJ1-5, with TRBD1 matching 7 bases. V lost 3 bases and J lost 4; bases outside the gene matches: 3. The CDR3 covers 13 residues. Germline CDR1 GTSNPN, CDR2 SVGIG (reference sequence). As DNA, the CDR3 is TGTGCCTGGAGCCAACAGGGGAATCAGCCCCAGCATTTT. Amino acids: CAWSQQGNQPQHF.

This chain joins TRBV18 and TRBJ1-2; possibly TRBD1 for D (6 bases). Trimming shortened V by 3 bases and J by 2 bases, and 10 bases separated the two germline ends. CDR3 size: 14 residues. From germline, CDR1 is KGHSH and CDR2 LQKENI. CDR3 bases: TGTGCCAGCTCACCCCAGGGGCGCAACTATGGCTACACCTTC. Protein product: CASSPQGRNYGYTF.

The gene calls are TRBV7-3 and TRBJ1-1, with D perhaps matching TRBD1 (5 bases). Germline V gene sequence: CDR1 SGHTA, CDR2 FQGTGA. CDR3 length: 18 amino acids. Between the trimmed V and J ends, which lost 2 bases and 4 bases, there was a span of 23 bases. The DNA for the CDR3 is TGTGCCAGCAGCTTACTCCCGCCGACAGTGAGGTCGGGCACTGAAGCTTTCTTT. Amino acid sequence: CASSLLPPTVRSGTEAFF.

The chain combines TRBV10-1 with TRBJ1-5; possible D gene TRBD1, 5 bases. The germline V gene encodes CDR1 WNHNN and CDR2 SYGVQD (reference sequence). The CDR3 is made up of 13 amino acids. V was pared by 5 bases and J by 3 bases, with 8 bases between. This chain's CDR3 is CASSPGLNQPQHF. The CDR3 DNA follows: TGCGCCAGCAGTCCAGGGCTCAATCAGCCCCAGCATTTT.

V gene TRBV14 combines with J gene TRBJ2-1; TRBD1 aligns across 9 bases. Germline trimming cut 6 bases from V and 10 bases from J; bases unmatched to any gene: 13. CDR1 is SGHDN and CDR2 is FVKESK in the germline V gene. CDR3 length equals 15 residues. CDR3 amino acids: CASRPGTGFQGEQFF. For the CDR3, the DNA is TGTGCCAGCAGACCCGGGACAGGGTTTCAGGGGGAGCAGTTCTTC.

This clone turned up a few times. The rearrangement links TRBV4-1 to TRBJ2-1; 7 bases map to TRBD2. CDR1 and CDR2 (germline): MGHRA, YSYEKL. V shed 1 base, J shed 10 bases, and the junction held 7 bases outside the gene matches. The CDR3 is 14 amino acids. The CDR3 spells CASSQGEGMREQFF. As DNA, the CDR3 is TGCGCCAGCAGCCAAGGGGAGGGGATGCGCGAGCAGTTCTTC.

This chain links TRBV15 with TRBJ1-2, with a possible D match to TRBD1 (5 bases). CDR3 length: 16 residues. CDR1 and CDR2 (germline): LNHNV, YYDKDF (reference sequence). The ends were cut back, 5 bases at V and 4 bases at J, with 20 bases in the middle. The CDR3 sequence: CATSPGWGLISYGYTF. Written as DNA, the CDR3 is TGTGCCACCAGCCCGGGGTGGGGCCTTATCTCCTATGGCTACACCTTC.

J is TRBJ2-3 and V is TRBV19, with TRBD2 matching 9 bases. Looked up from germline, CDR1 is LNHDA and CDR2 is SQIVND (reference sequence). CDR3 length: 16 amino acids. V dropped 6 bases and J dropped 1; count of bases not matched to a gene: 8. The CDR3 protein is CASSHRIAGGTDTQYF. Written as DNA, the CDR3 is TGTGCCAGTAGCCATAGAATAGCGGGAGGCACAGATACGCAGTATTTT.

CDR3 sequence (DNA): TGTGCCAGCAGTTACGGGACTTGGGGGGAGACCCAGTACTTC. Translated: CASSYGTWGETQYF. V gene TRBV27 combines with J gene TRBJ2-5; possibly TRBD2 for D (6 bases). Trimming removed 4 bases at V and 5 bases at J, with 14 bases between. This CDR3 comprises 14 residues. Germline values: CDR1 MNHEY, CDR2 SMNVEV (reference sequence).

The chain uses TRBV6-5 and TRBJ2-7; 7 bases fit TRBD1. This CDR3 spans 15 amino acids. Losses at the gene ends were 5 bases for V and 0 bases for J; bases not matched to a gene: 7. The germline CDR1 and CDR2 sequences are MNHEY and SVGAGI. DNA of the CDR3: TGTGCCAGCAGTAAAGACAGGGTCAGCTCCTACGAGCAGTACTTC. It encodes CASSKDRVSSYEQYF.

This clone occurred a few times. The chain employs TRBV7-9 and TRBJ2-2, with 8 bases aligning to TRBD1. After removal of 2 bases from V and 3 bases from J, the junction contained 5 bases not matched to a gene. Germline assignment: CDR1 SEHNR and CDR2 FQNEAQ (reference sequence). The CDR3 extends over 16 amino acids. CDR3: CASSLPGQADTGELFF. The DNA for the CDR3 is TGTGCCAGCAGCTTACCGGGACAGGCCGACACCGGGGAGCTGTTTTTT.